The T cell receptor (beta chain) under discussion was sequenced for a study of blood T cell repertoires in COVID-19. In the study overall: The United States, Italy and Spain were the sources of the acute and convalescent COVID-19 samples.

Seattle patient enrollment occurred during active infection, with longitudinal follow-up thereafter. In its sample, this clone was seen a few times. In the original workflow: By means of reference gene primer amplification, nucleated cell counts were estimated. Sequencing used immunoSEQ multiplex PCR; TCRdb keeps in-frame clones, though not all of them. The V and J calls and clone size come from that table; D and trimming were worked out from the DNA. The table includes under 200,000 clones, more than 75% detected once. Trimming removed 0 bases from V and 7 bases from J; junction bases left unmatched: 9. Germline V gene sequence: CDR1 MNHNS, CDR2 SASEGT. The CDR3 runs 16 residues.

The source is an elderly woman with COVID-19, enrolled during active disease. V and J are TRBV6-1 and TRBJ1-2; 9 bases match TRBD1. Sequencing used peripheral blood. DNA for the CDR3: TGTGCCAGCAGTGAAGCGCTTCCTGGGACAGGGAGTGGCTACACCTTC. Protein: CASSEALPGTGSGYTF.